The rows below give T cell receptor beta chains drawn from one sample of a study of TIL therapy for anti-PD-1-resistant metastatic lung cancer. Here immunoSEQ multiplex PCR was the method, and the copy in TCRdb shows in-frame clones only, minus some. The sample records 52,000 or so clones, roughly four fifths being singletons. The sequencing here drew on blood, taken at baseline. The receptors originated from a person between 30 and 79 years old with non-small cell lung cancer. Both conserved end residues are part of each CDR3. A D gene is named only where the DNA matches it firmly. Some rows mark clone size as missing; the rest say once, few, many or name a class of expanded clone.

>-|TRBV28|TRBJ2-2|-
CASMVAARYTGELFF
TGTGCCAGCATGGTGGCCGCCAGGTACACCGGGGAGCTGTTTTTT
>-|TRBV9|TRBJ2-1|-
CASSVFGGLSSYNEQFF
TGTGCCAGCAGCGTGTTCGGTGGCTTAAGCTCCTACAATGAGCAGTTCTTC
>-|TRBV12-3/TRBV12-4|TRBJ1-2|-
CASSLRQVHGYTF
TGTGCCAGCAGTTTACGGCAGGTTCATGGCTACACCTTC
>-|TRBV29-1|TRBJ1-1|-
CSVDIWGTEAFF
TGCAGCGTTGACATATGGGGCACTGAAGCTTTCTTT
>-|TRBV15|TRBJ1-4|-
CATSRDRGRDEKLFF
TGTGCCACCAGCAGAGATCGGGGGCGGGATGAAAAACTGTTTTTT
>-|TRBV28|TRBJ2-7|-
CASSRQEVNEQYF
TGTGCCAGCAGCCGACAGGAGGTCAACGAGCAGTACTTC
>-|TRBV10-2|TRBJ1-3|-
CASSGGSGNTIYF
TGCGCCAGCAGTGGGGGGTCTGGAAACACCATATATTTT
>-|TRBV6-5|TRBJ2-7|-
CASSNGPYEQYF
TGTGCCAGCAGCAACGGGCCCTACGAGCAGTACTTC
>few|TRBV15|TRBJ2-5|-
CATSRDRGSQETQYF
TGTGCCACCAGCAGAGATAGGGGGTCACAAGAGACCCAGTACTTC
>-|TRBV6-5|TRBJ2-7|-
CASTNPRGPGEQYF
TGTGCCAGCACCAACCCTCGGGGCCCGGGCGAGCAGTACTTC
>-|TRBV28|TRBJ2-5|TRBD2
CASSRGLAGALAETQYF
TGTGCCAGCAGCAGGGGACTAGCGGGAGCTCTAGCAGAGACCCAGTACTTC
>-|TRBV6-5|TRBJ2-2|-
CASSYARSGNVLFF
TGTGCCAGCAGTTACGCGCGCTCCGGGAACGTGCTGTTTTTT
>-|TRBV28|TRBJ1-1|-
CASSSYGRGATEAFF
TGTGCCAGCAGTTCGTATGGCAGGGGAGCCACTGAAGCTTTCTTT
>-|TRBV7-9|TRBJ2-1|-
CASSLAIGTLRDEQFF
TGTGCCAGCAGCTTAGCGATCGGGACCCTGCGGGATGAGCAGTTCTTC
>-|TRBV5-8|TRBJ2-7|TRBD1
CASSPFGTGIAHEQYF
TGTGCCAGCAGCCCCTTCGGGACAGGGATTGCTCACGAGCAGTACTTC
>-|TRBV2|TRBJ2-7|-
CASTSARAGEFYEQYF
TGTGCCAGCACCTCAGCCCGTGCAGGGGAGTTCTACGAGCAGTACTTC
>once|TRBV18|TRBJ2-4|-
CASSFTPGTAGAKNIQYF
TGTGCCAGCTCCTTCACCCCTGGGACTGCAGGAGCCAAAAACATTCAGTACTTC
>-|TRBV14|TRBJ1-1|-
CASSRGTGTEAFF
TGTGCCAGCAGCCGAGGGACGGGCACTGAAGCTTTCTTT
>-|TRBV28|TRBJ2-7|-
CASTHHTYEQYF
TGTGCCAGCACCCACCATACCTACGAGCAGTACTTC
>-|TRBV28|TRBJ2-4|TRBD1
CASSFGSGQRDF
TGTGCCAGCAGTTTTGGGTCGGGACAGCGAGACTTC
>-|TRBV6-6|TRBJ2-5|TRBD2
CASSHSGGGGETQYF
TGTGCCAGCAGCCACAGCGGGGGGGGAGGGGAGACCCAGTACTTC
>-|TRBV19|TRBJ2-3|TRBD1
CASSYRTGAPTDTQYF
TGTGCCAGTAGTTACCGGACAGGGGCCCCCACAGATACGCAGTATTTT
>few|TRBV5-1|TRBJ2-3|TRBD2
CASSPGLASSTDTQYF
TGCGCCAGCAGCCCGGGACTAGCGTCTAGCACAGATACGCAGTATTTT
>few|TRBV4-1|TRBJ2-7|-
CASSQDERYSYEQYF
TGCGCCAGCAGCCAAGATGAGCGTTACTCCTACGAGCAGTACTTC
>once|TRBV7-2|TRBJ1-5|-
CASSLTRQINQPQHF
TGTGCCAGCAGTCTCACGCGACAGATCAATCAGCCCCAGCATTTT
>-|TRBV5-6|TRBJ2-7|TRBD2
CASSGGLAGYYEQYF
TGTGCCAGCAGCGGGGGACTAGCGGGATACTACGAGCAGTACTTC
>few|TRBV6-5|TRBJ2-5|-
CASRRGTETQYF
TGTGCCAGCAGGAGGGGGACGGAGACCCAGTACTTC
>-|TRBV19|TRBJ2-1|-
CASSDPRGDHRNEQFF
TGTGCCAGTAGTGATCCGCGCGGGGACCATAGAAATGAGCAGTTCTTC
>-|TRBV19|TRBJ2-3|-
CASSSGEMGTDTQYF
TGTGCCAGTAGTTCGGGTGAAATGGGCACAGATACGCAGTATTTT
>once|TRBV6-5|TRBJ2-7|TRBD1
CASSTPGQGHWNF
TGTGCCAGCAGTACACCGGGACAGGGACATTGGAACTTC
>-|TRBV7-6|TRBJ2-7|-
CASSSFGTPSYEQYF
TGTGCCAGCAGCTCCTTCGGGACTCCTTCCTACGAGCAGTACTTC
>-|TRBV20-1|TRBJ2-3|-
CSASGTPDTQYF
TGCAGTGCTAGTGGGACCCCAGATACGCAGTATTTT
>-|TRBV4-1|TRBJ2-3|-
CASSHIDGTDTQYF
TGCGCCAGCAGCCATATAGATGGCACAGATACGCAGTATTTT
>-|TRBV11-2|TRBJ2-5|TRBD1
CASSPDRGPETQYF
TGTGCCAGCAGCCCCGACAGGGGGCCAGAGACCCAGTACTTC
>-|TRBV4-1|TRBJ2-2|TRBD2
CASSSPGLARTGELFF
TGCGCCAGCAGCTCCCCGGGACTAGCTAGGACCGGGGAGCTGTTTTTT
>-|TRBV7-8|TRBJ2-1|-
CASSPDRGYNEQFF
TGTGCCAGCAGCCCGGACCGTGGGTACAATGAGCAGTTCTTC
>once|TRBV7-2|TRBJ2-1|-
CASTRFLSYNEQFF
TGTGCCAGTACCCGGTTCCTTTCCTACAATGAGCAGTTCTTC
>once|TRBV7-3|TRBJ2-3|TRBD2
CASSLIAGVYDTQYF
TGTGCCAGCAGCTTAATTGCGGGAGTGTACGATACGCAGTATTTT
>few|TRBV18|TRBJ2-7|TRBD2
CASSSPGLGSEQYF
TGTGCCAGCTCATCGCCGGGACTAGGTTCCGAGCAGTACTTC
>-|TRBV5-5|TRBJ1-4|-
CASSLGQIATNEKLFF
TGTGCCAGCAGCCTCGGACAGATTGCAACTAATGAAAAACTGTTTTTT
>-|TRBV5-1|TRBJ2-7|-
CASSLAMAGLTYEQYF
TGCGCCAGCAGCCTTGCTATGGCGGGATTAACCTACGAGCAGTACTTC
>once|TRBV9|TRBJ2-1|-
CASSVGLARRYNEQFF
TGTGCCAGCAGCGTAGGGCTAGCGCGGCGATACAATGAGCAGTTCTTC
>-|TRBV6-4|TRBJ2-5|-
CASSATSQETQYF
TGTGCCAGCAGCGCGACTAGCCAAGAGACCCAGTACTTC
>few|TRBV5-1|TRBJ2-2|TRBD1
CASTLDRVVTGELFF
TGCGCCAGCACATTGGACAGGGTGGTCACCGGGGAGCTGTTTTTT
>few|TRBV18|TRBJ2-7|-
CASSRVQRQAISYEQYF
TGTGCCAGCTCACGCGTCCAAAGACAGGCAATCTCCTACGAGCAGTACTTC
>-|TRBV5-4|TRBJ2-3|-
CASSPNRARGPGADTQYF
TGTGCCAGCAGCCCGAACAGGGCGAGGGGCCCTGGGGCAGATACGCAGTATTTT
>-|TRBV28|TRBJ1-1|-
CASIQGTAKSEAFF
TGTGCCAGCATTCAAGGGACGGCTAAATCTGAAGCTTTCTTT
>-|TRBV6-4|TRBJ2-7|TRBD2
CASSALAGAYEQYF
TGTGCCAGCAGTGCCCTAGCGGGTGCCTACGAGCAGTACTTC
>-|TRBV28|TRBJ2-7|-
CASRVHGGYEQYF
TGTGCCAGCAGGGTTCACGGAGGATACGAGCAGTACTTC
>-|TRBV7-2|TRBJ1-2|-
CASSPPLNGYGYTF
TGTGCCAGCAGCCCCCCCCTTAATGGCTATGGCTACACCTTC
>-|TRBV6-5|TRBJ2-7|TRBD2
CASRTSGYEQYF
TGTGCCAGCAGGACTAGCGGCTACGAGCAGTACTTC
>once|TRBV5-8|TRBJ1-5|TRBD1
CASSPGTEVRQPQHF
TGTGCCAGCAGCCCGGGGACAGAAGTTAGACAGCCCCAGCATTTT
>-|TRBV2|TRBJ1-2|TRBD1
CASSELGQGNYGYTF
TGTGCCAGCAGTGAACTGGGACAGGGAAACTATGGCTACACCTTC